Each of the 30 T cell receptor beta chains below was sequenced from the same sample in a study of blood T cell repertoires in COVID-19. Sequenced by immunoSEQ multiplex PCR; TCRdb stores in-frame clones only, minus some. The sample lists around 190,000 clones; approximately 90% were seen once. Material: PBMCs or T cells enriched from blood (not recorded which). The receptor set was obtained from a woman aged 40 to 50 in a cohort exposed to, infected with or recovered from COVID-19 (not recorded which).

The V call is TRBV14, the J call TRBJ2-3; 7 bases map to TRBD1. The length of the CDR3 is 12 residues. V shed 2 bases and J 11 bases; nucleotides not matched to a gene: 4. CDR1 and CDR2 from the germline V gene are SGHDN and FVKESK. The CDR3 DNA follows: TGTGCCAGCAGCCAAAAAAACAGGGGGCAGTATTTT. Translated: CASSQKNRGQYF.

The genes are TRBV4-1 and TRBJ2-7; possible D gene TRBD2, 8 bases. The CDR3 has 14 residues. V was clipped by 5 bases and J by 6 bases, with 17 bases between them. Germline lookup yields CDR1 MGHRA and CDR2 YSYEKL. This chain's CDR3 is CASSAGGLVSEQYF. The CDR3 nucleotides read TGCGCCAGCAGCGCAGGGGGACTAGTGAGCGAGCAGTACTTC.

The chain combines TRBV6-5 with TRBJ1-2; D ambiguous. Trimming cost V 2 bases and J 0 bases, with 13 bases left between them. Germline V gene data show CDR1 as MNHEY and CDR2 as SVGAGI. There are 16 residues in the CDR3. The DNA for the CDR3 is TGTGCCAGCAGTTACAGCCCCCCTTCCCCTAACTATGGCTACACCTTC. The encoded protein is CASSYSPPSPNYGYTF.

V and J are TRBV7-8 and TRBJ1-4; tentative D call: TRBD1 (5 bases). The germline V gene encodes CDR1 SGHVS and CDR2 FQNEAQ. Trimming pared 1 base from V and 1 base from J, leaving 22 bases between. This CDR3 has 20 residues. The CDR3 sequence is CASSLGRFPGRGRTNEKLFF. The CDR3 bases are TGTGCCAGCAGCTTAGGTCGCTTCCCGGGACGGGGGAGAACTAATGAAAAACTGTTTTTT.

The CDR3 DNA sequence: TGTGCCACAACGCGGCGGAAGGCCTACAATGAGCAGTTCTTC. It encodes CATTRRKAYNEQFF. The V call is TRBV7-9, the J call TRBJ2-1; unclear D gene. This CDR3 spans 14 amino acids. V was clipped by 10 bases and J by 2 bases, with 15 bases between them. Germline lookup yields CDR1 SEHNR and CDR2 FQNEAQ (reference sequence).

This clone was seen just once. The gene calls are TRBV5-1 and TRBJ1-2; 9 nucleotides match TRBD1. The CDR3 consists of 19 residues. The germline gives CDR1 SGHRS, CDR2 YFSETQ. Trimming at V came to 3 bases and at J to 1 base, leaving 16 bases not matched to a gene. The DNA for the CDR3 is TGCGCCAGCAGCTCCAAATCTGGTCTAGGGACAGGGATTAACTATGGCTACACCTTC. Translated: CASSSKSGLGTGINYGYTF.

The rearrangement uses TRBV11-1 and TRBJ2-1, with D uncertain. The ends were cut back, 5 bases at V and 0 bases at J, with 14 bases in the middle. Germline CDR1 and CDR2: SGHAT and FQDESV (reference sequence). The CDR3 is 16 residues long. CDR3 loop: CASSPRAFSSYNEQFF. CDR3 nucleotides: TGTGCCAGCAGCCCCCGAGCTTTTAGCTCCTACAATGAGCAGTTCTTC. The entire variable domain, with the rest obtained from reference TRBV11-1 and TRBJ2-1, is as follows: EAEVAQSPRYKITEKSQAVAFWCDPISGHATLYWYRQILGQGPELLVQFQDESVVDDSQLPKDRFSAERLKGVDSTLKIQPAELGDSAMYLCASSPRAFSSYNEQFFGPGTRLTVL.

This clone was observed a single time. The chain links TRBV6-1 to TRBJ2-1; TRBD2 is a possible D gene (6 bases). Trimming shortened V by 2 bases and J by 5 bases, and 19 bases separated the two germline ends. The CDR3 sequence is 17 residues long. The germline CDR1 and CDR2 sequences are MNHNS and SASEGT. The CDR3, as DNA: TGTGCCAGCAGTGAAACGTTCATGGGGCGGGGTAACAATGAGCAGTTCTTC. It is translated as CASSETFMGRGNNEQFF.

The chain joins TRBV24-1 to TRBJ1-5, with 9 bases identical to TRBD1. After removal of 3 bases from V and 0 bases from J, the junction contained 2 bases not matched to a gene. In germline, CDR1 is KGHDR, CDR2 SFDVKD. This CDR3 contains 16 residues. DNA for the CDR3: TGTGCCACCAGTGATCAGGACAGGGGTAGCAATCAGCCCCAGCATTTT. It translates to CATSDQDRGSNQPQHF.

This sequence joins TRBV4-1 and TRBJ1-1, with D perhaps matching TRBD1 (6 bases). Germline CDR1 MGHRA, CDR2 YSYEKL. The germline V and J ends were trimmed by 1 base and 6 bases, with 15 bases remaining between them. The CDR3 extends over 15 amino acids. The CDR3, as DNA: TGCGCCAGCAGCCAAGGGGCGGGGGGGCAGGCTGAAGCTTTCTTT. It codes for CASSQGAGGQAEAFF.

The chain couples TRBV11-2 to TRBJ1-3, with 8 bases matching TRBD1. CDR3 length: 17 amino acids. Germline assignment: CDR1 SGHAT and CDR2 FQNNGV. Trimming at V came to 1 base and at J to 3 bases, leaving 8 bases not matched to a gene. CDR3 loop: CASSLGEDREYGNTIYF. The CDR3 coding sequence is TGTGCCAGCAGCTTAGGGGAGGACAGGGAGTATGGAAACACCATATATTTT.

The gene calls are TRBV11-2 and TRBJ2-1; 9 nucleotides line up with TRBD2. Looked up from germline, CDR1 is SGHAT and CDR2 is FQNNGV. V dropped 4 bases and J dropped 4; count of bases not matched to a gene: 8. The CDR3 sequence is 16 residues long. The CDR3 DNA follows: TGTGCCAGCAGCTCCTTAGCGGGGGCCAAATACAATGAGCAGTTCTTC. As protein: CASSSLAGAKYNEQFF.

The chain uses TRBV19 and TRBJ1-6; weak D call: TRBD1 (5 bases). V was clipped by 8 bases and J by 7 bases, with 12 bases between them. The V gene's germline CDR1 is LNHDA and CDR2 SQIVND (reference sequence). This CDR3 has 13 residues. CDR3 coding DNA: TGTGCCAGTTTGGACACCCCGAATTCACCCCTCCACTTT. Translating it yields CASLDTPNSPLHF.

The chain recombines TRBV4-2 with TRBJ2-7; a possible D gene is TRBD1 (6 bases). This CDR3 has 14 amino acids. V lost 1 base, J lost 4 bases, and 11 bases lay in between. Germline values: CDR1 LGHNA, CDR2 YNFKEQ. CDR3: CASSQGWGQYEQYF. Here the CDR3 DNA reads TGTGCCAGCAGCCAAGGTTGGGGGCAGTACGAGCAGTACTTC.

The gene calls are TRBV19 and TRBJ1-2; D uncertain. Trimming shortened V by 3 bases and J by 4 bases, and 6 bases separated the two germline ends. This CDR3 has 12 amino acids. Germline CDR1 and CDR2: LNHDA and SQIVND (reference sequence). DNA of the CDR3: TGTGCCAGTAGTATTTCCAGCTATGGCTACACCTTC. It is translated as CASSISSYGYTF.

The rearrangement links TRBV5-4 to TRBJ1-4; no firm D call. V was shortened by 3 bases and J by 10 bases, with 19 bases between the two germline ends. Germline loops: CDR1 SGHNT, CDR2 YYREEE (reference sequence). CDR3 length: 15 amino acids. The CDR3 reads CASSSTGLEGGKLFF. CDR3 DNA: TGTGCCAGCAGCTCGACCGGTCTGGAGGGCGGAAAACTGTTTTTT.

The rearrangement uses TRBV28 and TRBJ1-4; 7 nucleotides agree with TRBD1. Germline V CDR1 and CDR2: MDHEN, SYDVKM. Trimming at V came to 4 bases and at J to 2 bases, leaving 4 bases not matched to a gene. The CDR3 totals 15 residues. The CDR3 loop reads CASSYVGGTNEKLFF. CDR3 sequence (DNA): TGTGCCAGCAGTTACGTAGGGGGCACTAATGAAAAACTGTTTTTT.

CDR3 sequence: CAWSLPPWDRRNEKLFF. In DNA form, the CDR3 reads TGTGCCTGGAGCCTCCCCCCCTGGGACAGACGCAATGAAAAACTGTTTTTT. The chain uses TRBV30 and TRBJ1-4; 7 bases fit TRBD1. Germline loops: CDR1 GTSNPN, CDR2 SVGIG (reference sequence). This CDR3 is 17 amino acids long. J was trimmed by 5 bases and V by 3 bases; bases with no gene match: 15.

The gene calls are TRBV27 and TRBJ1-1; D remains ambiguous. V was cut by 7 bases and J by 4 bases, with 22 bases left in between. Germline V gives CDR1 MNHEY, CDR2 SMNVEV (reference sequence). The CDR3 spans 16 residues. CDR3 nucleotide sequence: TGTGCCAGCAAATCGGTTGGTGGTCGAGCTATCACTGAAGCTTTCTTT. Translation gives CASKSVGGRAITEAFF.

The rearrangement uses TRBV24-1 and TRBJ2-3; TRBD1 agrees at 8 bases. The V and J ends lost 11 bases and 0 bases, in that order; junction bases with no gene match: 3. Germline lookup yields CDR1 KGHDR and CDR2 SFDVKD. The CDR3 loop spans 13 amino acids. CDR3 sequence reads: CAKGQASTDTQYF. The CDR3 DNA reads TGTGCCAAGGGACAGGCGAGCACAGATACGCAGTATTTT.

The V and J genes are TRBV5-4 and TRBJ1-1; 8 bases align to TRBD1. This CDR3 region has 17 residues. V trimming: 5 bases; J trimming: 5 bases; junction bases outside the gene matches: 17. The germline CDR1 and CDR2 sequences are SGHNT and YYREEE (reference sequence). CDR3 coding DNA: TGTGCCAGCAGGCGGTCAGGGGGCGATAATTGGGCGACTGAAGCTTTCTTT. Residues: CASRRSGGDNWATEAFF.

The V and J genes are TRBV29-1 and TRBJ1-1, with TRBD1 as a possible D gene (5 bases). The germline CDR1 and CDR2 sequences are SQVTM and ANQGSEA. CDR3 length equals 11 residues. The ends were cut back, 0 bases at V and 8 bases at J, with 7 bases in the middle. The CDR3 sequence: CSVEEGAEAFF. The CDR3 DNA sequence: TGCAGCGTTGAAGAAGGGGCGGAAGCTTTCTTT.

The table lists this clone with a few counts. The chain recombines TRBV5-1 with TRBJ1-1; 11 bases match TRBD1. V was clipped by 3 bases and J by 0 bases; unmatched bases: 4. The length of the CDR3 is 16 residues. Germline CDR1 SGHRS, CDR2 YFSETQ. The CDR3, as DNA: TGCGCCAGCAGCTGGACAGGGGGCGGGCTGAACACTGAAGCTTTCTTT. This sequence encodes CASSWTGGGLNTEAFF.

The chain uses TRBV4-3 and TRBJ1-6, with unresolved D. Between the trimmed V and J ends, which lost 0 bases and 3 bases, there was a span of 6 bases. From germline, CDR1 is LGHNA and CDR2 YSLEER. CDR3 length: 15 residues. Here the CDR3 reads CASSQDRYYNSPLHF. In nucleotides, the CDR3 is TGCGCCAGCAGCCAAGACAGATACTATAATTCACCCCTCCACTTT.

The rearrangement joins TRBV5-1 to TRBJ1-2, with D maybe TRBD1 (5 bases). Germline CDR1 is SGHRS and CDR2 is YFSETQ. This CDR3 spans 16 amino acids. V dropped 0 bases and J dropped 1 base, with 13 bases sitting between them. CDR3 DNA sequence: TGCGCCAGCAGCTTGGAGGGCATGACAGTTAACTATGGCTACACCTTC. Translated, it gives CASSLEGMTVNYGYTF.

CDR3 bases: TGCGCCAGCAGCTCAACTCGGGGCTACACCTTC. Translated, it gives CASSSTRGYTF. V is TRBV5-1 and J is TRBJ1-2; no firm D call. With 3 bases removed from V and 8 bases from J, the gap between germline ends came to 8 bases. This CDR3 contains 11 residues. Germline CDR1 and CDR2: SGHRS and YFSETQ.

The chain has TRBV10-3 and TRBJ2-1; 8 bases agree with TRBD1. The CDR3 is made up of 15 amino acids. Germline V CDR1 and CDR2: ENHRY, SYGVKD. J was trimmed by 8 bases and V by 6 bases; bases with no gene match: 12. The CDR3 loop reads CAISGQGRDLHEQFF. DNA of the CDR3: TGTGCCATCAGCGGACAGGGAAGGGATCTCCATGAGCAGTTCTTC.

The V call is TRBV6-1, the J call TRBJ1-5; 9 nucleotides align to TRBD1. V lost 2 bases, J lost 0 bases, and 2 bases stayed unmatched. CDR1 is MNHNS, CDR2 SASEGT, per germline. The CDR3 has 16 amino acids. The CDR3 protein is CASSEWDRDSNQPQHF. In nucleotides, the CDR3 is TGTGCCAGCAGTGAATGGGACAGGGATAGCAATCAGCCCCAGCATTTT.

This chain joins TRBV11-3 and TRBJ2-1; 14 bases are a match to TRBD2. CDR1 and CDR2 (germline): SGHNT, YENEEA. The CDR3 is 18 residues long. Losses at the gene ends were 3 bases for V and 7 bases for J; bases not matched to a gene: 11. CDR3: CASSFLSGTSGSRNEQFF. CDR3 DNA sequence: TGTGCCAGCAGCTTCCTCTCTGGGACTAGCGGGAGTAGGAATGAGCAGTTCTTC.

The chain links TRBV4-1 to TRBJ2-1, with a tentative D call TRBD2 (6 bases). The germline V and J ends were trimmed by 0 bases and 9 bases, with 15 bases remaining between them. The V gene's germline CDR1 is MGHRA and CDR2 YSYEKL. The CDR3 runs to 15 residues. Here the CDR3 reads CASSQDQEGLTEQFF. DNA of the CDR3: TGCGCCAGCAGCCAAGATCAGGAGGGGTTGACTGAGCAGTTCTTC.